The 9 T cell receptor beta chains presented below share a single source sample, sequenced in a study of regulatory T cells in long-lasting Graves disease. In building TCR beta libraries, iRepertoire HTBI primers were used together with Arm-PCR of CDR3 regions. TCRdb analysed the multiplex PCR reads with MiXCR anew, one entry per CDR3 protein. The sample consists of about 560,000 distinct CDR3 sequences, roughly 16% of them appearing once. Time point meaning: newly diagnosed GD, antithyroid drugs for less than 3 months. RNA extracted from PBMCs served as the sequencing template. The same data also went into a second study, on T cells in Graves' hyperthyroidism and ophthalmopathy.

Specimen: peripheral blood mononuclear cells (PBMCs), collected at new diagnosis, from a patient treated with antithyroid drugs. These receptors were obtained from a young man with Graves disease.

This clonotype has at least ten counts. The genes are TRBV12-3 or TRBV12-4 and TRBJ2-3; D perhaps matches TRBD1 (6 bases). Trimming left V 5 bases short and J 4 bases short, with 16 bases between. The CDR3 length is 15 residues. CDR3 sequence: CASSQDSPKADTQYF. The CDR3 bases are TGTGCCAGCAGTCAGGACAGTCCCAAGGCAGATACGCAGTATTTT.

The sample holds many counts of this clonotype. CDR3 region: CASSSGQGVGAFF. In nucleotides, the CDR3 is TGTGCCAGCAGTTCGGGACAGGGGGTGGGGGCTTTCTTT. The chain couples TRBV28 to TRBJ1-1; 11 bases align to TRBD1. The CDR3 totals 13 residues. V was pared by 4 bases and J by 11 bases, with 6 bases of the junction left unmatched. The germline V gene has CDR1 MDHEN and CDR2 SYDVKM. Full variable domain (rest looked up from reference TRBV28 and TRBJ1-1): DVKVTQSSRYLVKRTGEKVFLECVQDMDHENMFWYRQDPGLGLRLIYFSYDVKMKEKGDIPEGYSVSREKKERFSLILESASTNQTSMYLCASSSGQGVGAFFGQGTRLTVV.

This clonotype appeared a few times. Just one base apart from a much larger clone, this may be a read error. The V gene is TRBV30, the J gene TRBJ1-1; possible D gene TRBD1, 5 bases. CDR1 and CDR2 from the germline V gene are GTSNPN and SVGIG (reference sequence). The CDR3 loop spans 12 amino acids. The CDR3 region has the DNA TGTGCCTGGAGTCTAGGGGTATCTGAAGCTCTCTTT. Its translation: CAWSLGVSEALF.

In regard to this clonotype: The junction shows a germline mismatch at one end, possibly a read error. This chain joins TRBV10-3 and TRBJ2-6, with D perhaps given as TRBD1 or TRBD2 (5 bases each). The CDR3 covers 15 residues. Germline V lookup: CDR1 ENHRY, CDR2 SYGVKD. CDR3: CAISAGGSGANVPTF. The CDR3 DNA is TGTGCCATCAGTGCTGGCGGGTCTGGGGCCAACGTCCCGACTTTC.

This clonotype was detected many times. The chain uses TRBV28 and TRBJ2-3; 13 positions match TRBD2. The CDR3 totals 17 residues. V lost 3 bases and J lost 7; bases outside the gene matches: 10. Per germline, CDR1 MDHEN and CDR2 SYDVKM. The chain's CDR3 is CASSFAGLAGVPNTQYF. The CDR3 DNA follows: TGTGCCAGCAGTTTCGCTGGACTAGCGGGAGTCCCAAATACGCAGTATTTT. Full variable domain (missing parts from reference TRBV28 and TRBJ2-3): DVKVTQSSRYLVKRTGEKVFLECVQDMDHENMFWYRQDPGLGLRLIYFSYDVKMKEKGDIPEGYSVSREKKERFSLILESASTNQTSMYLCASSFAGLAGVPNTQYFGPGTRLTVL.

The genes are TRBV19 and TRBJ1-6, with D maybe TRBD1 (5 bases). This CDR3 region has 16 residues. Per germline, CDR1 LNHDA and CDR2 SQIVND (reference sequence). Trimming left V 6 bases short and J 0 bases short, with 12 bases between. The CDR3 DNA reads as TGTGCCAGTAGCGGATCCGGGGGCTCCTATAATTCACCCCTCCACTTT. It specifies CASSGSGGSYNSPLHF. Looking up the rest from reference TRBV19 and TRBJ1-6 gives the full variable domain: DGGITQSPKYLFRKEGQNVTLSCEQNLNHDAMYWYRQDPGQGLRLIYYSQIVNDFQKGDIAEGYSVSREKKESFPLTVTSAQKNPTAFYLCASSGSGGSYNSPLHFGNGTRLTVT.

This clonotype has just a few counts. The rearrangement links TRBV5-1 to TRBJ1-1; 7 nucleotides align to TRBD1. From germline, CDR1 is SGHRS and CDR2 YFSETQ. The V segment lost 6 bases and the J segment 4 bases; nucleotides outside the gene matches: 9. The CDR3 spans 14 residues. The CDR3 nucleotides are TGCGCCAGCATTCAGGGGGGGGGAAGCACTGAAGCTTTCTTT. Protein product: CASIQGGGSTEAFF.

The rearrangement uses TRBV9 and TRBJ2-1, with 8 bases fitting TRBD2. CDR3 size: 15 residues. Germline assignment: CDR1 SGDLS and CDR2 YYNGEE. Trimming removed 0 bases from V and 8 bases from J; junction bases left unmatched: 7. The CDR3: CASSVGQREIHEQFF. The CDR3 DNA follows: TGTGCCAGCAGCGTAGGCCAGCGGGAGATTCATGAGCAGTTCTTC.

This clonotype occurred many times. The V call is TRBV2, the J call TRBJ2-3; 12 bases line up with TRBD2. Trimming at V came to 2 bases and at J to 2 bases, leaving 5 bases not matched to a gene. The germline CDR1 and CDR2 sequences are SNHLY and FYNNEI. This CDR3 is built from 17 residues. CDR3 region: CASSEIASGRDTDTQYF. In DNA form, the CDR3 reads TGTGCCAGCAGTGAAATCGCTAGCGGGAGGGACACAGATACGCAGTATTTT. Variable domain in full (rest from reference TRBV2 and TRBJ2-3): EPEVTQTPSHQVTQMGQEVILRCVPISNHLYFYWYRQILGQKVEFLVSFYNNEISEKSEIFDDQFSVERPDGSNFTLKIRSTKLEDSAMYFCASSEIASGRDTDTQYFGPGTRLTVL.